This TCR beta chain is drawn from a study of metastatic and nonmetastatic thyroid tumors. The overall study: Repertoire comparison spanned blood and tumor or nodule tissue of malignant and benign thyroid patients. Study conclusions and caveats: Malignant tumors reportedly showed significantly higher TCR beta diversity than benign nodules in both blood and tumor.

Nobody among the patients had been given any treatment before thyroid surgery. Original data processing: A classifier for distant metastasis in papillary thyroid cancer was constructed using CDR3 differences observed across clinicopathological groups. TCRdb re-analyzed the PCR reads using MiXCR. The V and J calls come from TCRdb's annotation, not from the publication. The table records some 28,000 clones, 20% to 25% of them present only once. The CDR3 contains 14 residues. CDR1 and CDR2 (germline): DFQATT, SNEGSKA (reference sequence). V was pared by 2 bases and J by 2 bases, with 5 bases of the junction left unmatched. As to this clone: As yet, its antigen is unknown.

The TCR originated in a female donor with papillary thyroid cancer or a benign thyroid nodule (not recorded which). Some clones in this sample may be carry-over from other donors' samples. The rearrangement links TRBV20-1 to TRBJ2-7, with 8 bases fitting TRBD2. The specimen sequenced was blood. The DNA for the CDR3 is TGCAGTGCTAGAATGGCGGGGGGCACCTACGAGCAGTACTTC. This codes for CSARMAGGTYEQYF.